The rows below give T cell receptor beta chains drawn from one sample of a study of CD8+ T cells in alopecia areata. TCRdb keeps only in-frame clones here, not all; method: immunoSEQ multiplex PCR. This sample has about 150,000 clones; around 55% occur once, and the top ten carry about 4.3%. Specimen: CD4+ T cells sorted from blood. These receptors all stem from a human donor in good health. CDR3s include the opening cysteine and the closing phenylalanine or tryptophan. A D gene is named only where the DNA matches it firmly. Not every row has a clone size; where given, it reads once, few, many or a size class.

V gene: TRBV15
clone size: .
J gene: TRBJ2-7
D gene: TRBD1
CDR3 DNA: TGTGCCACCAGCAGGACAGGGGGGACCTACGAGCAGTACTTC
CDR3 protein: CATSRTGGTYEQYF

V gene: TRBV7-3
clone size: .
J gene: TRBJ1-1
D gene: .
CDR3 DNA: TGTGCCAGCAGCTTAAAGCTTTTCTTT
CDR3 protein: CASSLKLFF

V gene: TRBV9
clone size: .
J gene: TRBJ2-3
D gene: .
CDR3 DNA: TGTGCCAGCAGCTACCGGGCAGGGGAGGGCACAGATACGCAGTATTTT
CDR3 protein: CASSYRAGEGTDTQYF

V gene: TRBV29-1
clone size: .
J gene: TRBJ1-2
D gene: .
CDR3 DNA: TGCAGCGTTGAAATGGGGTATGGCTACACCTTC
CDR3 protein: CSVEMGYGYTF

V gene: TRBV6-5
clone size: .
J gene: TRBJ2-2
D gene: TRBD1
CDR3 DNA: TGTGCCAGCAGTTACGGGGGGACAGGGAAGGCCGGGGAGCTGTTTTTT
CDR3 protein: CASSYGGTGKAGELFF

V gene: TRBV4-1
clone size: .
J gene: TRBJ2-4
D gene: .
CDR3 DNA: TGCGCCAGCAGCCAAGGGGGTCGGGGATTGTACATTCAGTACTTC
CDR3 protein: CASSQGGRGLYIQYF

V gene: TRBV20-1
clone size: .
J gene: TRBJ2-7
D gene: .
CDR3 DNA: TGCAGTGCTAGTCTAGGCCTCGAGCAGTACTTC
CDR3 protein: CSASLGLEQYF

V gene: TRBV29-1
clone size: .
J gene: TRBJ1-2
D gene: .
CDR3 DNA: TGCAGCGTTGGTAGAGGGTCCTATGGCTACACCTTC
CDR3 protein: CSVGRGSYGYTF

V gene: TRBV29-1
clone size: few
J gene: TRBJ1-1
D gene: .
CDR3 DNA: TGCAGCGTTGAAGGTCGAATGAACACTGAAGCTTTCTTT
CDR3 protein: CSVEGRMNTEAFF

V gene: TRBV6-8
clone size: once
J gene: TRBJ2-5
D gene: .
CDR3 DNA: TGTGCCAGCAGCAACTTGGACAGCAAAGAGACCCAGTACTTC
CDR3 protein: CASSNLDSKETQYF

V gene: TRBV5-6
clone size: .
J gene: TRBJ1-5
D gene: .
CDR3 DNA: TGTGCCAGCAGCTTGGTAGGGCAGGGGCTTAGTCAGCCCCAGCATTTT
CDR3 protein: CASSLVGQGLSQPQHF

V gene: TRBV7-9
clone size: .
J gene: TRBJ2-6
D gene: .
CDR3 DNA: TGTGCCAGCAGCCGATCCGGGGCGCGCTCTGGGGCCAACGTCCTGACTTTC
CDR3 protein: CASSRSGARSGANVLTF

V gene: TRBV20-1
clone size: .
J gene: TRBJ2-1
D gene: .
CDR3 DNA: TGCAGTGCTGAACACGGCTTTTTCCAGTTCTTC
CDR3 protein: CSAEHGFFQFF

V gene: TRBV20-1
clone size: .
J gene: TRBJ2-1
D gene: .
CDR3 DNA: TGCAGTGCTAGAGACAGGGCGGAGCAGTTCTTC
CDR3 protein: CSARDRAEQFF

V gene: TRBV29-1
clone size: few
J gene: TRBJ2-5
D gene: .
CDR3 DNA: TGCAGCGTTGAAGATCCAAGCATGGAGACCCAGTACTTC
CDR3 protein: CSVEDPSMETQYF